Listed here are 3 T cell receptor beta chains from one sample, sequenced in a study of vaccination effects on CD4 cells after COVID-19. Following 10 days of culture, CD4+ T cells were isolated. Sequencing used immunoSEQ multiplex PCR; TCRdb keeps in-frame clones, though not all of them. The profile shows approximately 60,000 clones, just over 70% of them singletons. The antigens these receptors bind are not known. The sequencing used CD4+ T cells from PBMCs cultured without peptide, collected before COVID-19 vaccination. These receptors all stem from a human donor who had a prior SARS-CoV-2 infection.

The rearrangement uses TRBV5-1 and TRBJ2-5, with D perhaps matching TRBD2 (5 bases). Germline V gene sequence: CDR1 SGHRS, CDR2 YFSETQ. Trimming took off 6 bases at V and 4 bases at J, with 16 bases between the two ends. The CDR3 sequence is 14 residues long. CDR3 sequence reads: CASKQLVGGETQYF. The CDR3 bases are TGCGCCAGCAAACAACTAGTCGGTGGAGAGACCCAGTACTTC.

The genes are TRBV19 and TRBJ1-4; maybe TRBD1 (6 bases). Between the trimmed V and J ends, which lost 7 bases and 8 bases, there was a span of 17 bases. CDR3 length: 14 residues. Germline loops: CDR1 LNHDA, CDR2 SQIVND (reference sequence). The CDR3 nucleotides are TGTGCCAGTAAATCGGGACATTACGGCGAAAAACTGTTTTTT. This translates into CASKSGHYGEKLFF.

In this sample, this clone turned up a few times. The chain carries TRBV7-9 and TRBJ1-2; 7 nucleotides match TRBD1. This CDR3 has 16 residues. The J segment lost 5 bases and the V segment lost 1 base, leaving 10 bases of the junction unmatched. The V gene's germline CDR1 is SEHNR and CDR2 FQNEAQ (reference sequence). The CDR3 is CASSLGSGTDQYGYTF. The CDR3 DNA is TGTGCCAGCAGCTTAGGATCTGGGACAGACCAGTATGGCTACACCTTC.